This is a list of T cell receptor beta chains from one sample in a study of regulatory T cells in long-lasting Graves disease. From the multiplex PCR reads, TCRdb called clonotypes with MiXCR, one entry per CDR3 protein. The sample records around 400,000 distinct CDR3 sequences, 15% being singletons. The sequencing used peripheral blood mononuclear cells (PBMCs), collected at new diagnosis, from a patient treated with antithyroid drugs. These receptors came from a female donor with Graves disease. Each CDR3 is given with its conserved first and last residue. D genes are given only for firm matches. Size values are once, few and many counts, or a class for expanded clones, and some rows have none.

NA	TRBV12-5	many	TRBJ1-1	TGTGCTAGTGGTTTCCAGGCCGCTGAAGCTTTCTTT	CASGFQAAEAFF
TRBD1	TRBV4-1	NA	TRBJ1-3	TGCGCCAGCAGCCAACGAAAAACCGGACAGGTTGCTGGAAACACCATATATTTT	CASSQRKTGQVAGNTIYF
NA	TRBV27	NA	TRBJ2-1	TGTGCCAGCAGTTGGGCCAGGGAGCAGTTCTTC	CASSWAREQFF
TRBD1	TRBV24-1	NA	TRBJ2-3	TGTGCCACCAGTGACTACCACGGGACAGGGGGCACAGATACGCAGTATTTT	CATSDYHGTGGTDTQYF
NA	TRBV20-1	many	TRBJ2-3	TGCAGTGCTCAGGGCCCCGGACTGAGAGATACGCAGTATTTT	CSAQGPGLRDTQYF
NA	TRBV19	few	TRBJ2-2	TGTGCCAGTAGACTTCGACAGAGCTCGTGGGAGCTGTTTTTT	CASRLRQSSWELFF
NA	TRBV2	NA	TRBJ2-2	TGTGCCAGCAGCGTAGTTGGGGGCGCCGGGGAGCTGTTTTTT	CASSVVGGAGELFF
TRBD1	TRBV5-5	many	TRBJ1-2	TGTGCCAGCAGCTTTACGAGGGGGCTGTGGGGCTACACCTTC	CASSFTRGLWGYTF
TRBD2	TRBV7-6	NA	TRBJ2-5	TGTGCCAGCAGCTCTTCAAGGACTAGCGGTGTCCAAGAGACCCAGTACTTC	CASSSSRTSGVQETQYF
NA	TRBV6-2/TRBV6-3	NA	TRBJ2-1	TGTGCCAGCAGTTACTTTTCAGGGGTTAGTACTAACAATGAGCAGTTCTTC	CASSYFSGVSTNNEQFF
NA	TRBV2	NA	TRBJ1-1	TGTGCCGGCAGTGAAGGGCGAAACACTGAAGCTTTCTTT	CAGSEGRNTEAFF
TRBD2	TRBV3-1	NA	TRBJ2-1	TGTGCCAGCAGGGAGACTAGCGGGAGGGATGAGCAGTTCTTC	CASRETSGRDEQFF
NA	TRBV4-2	many	TRBJ2-7	TGTGCCAGCAGCCAAGAAGGCCTGGCTAGGCACGAGCAGTACTTC	CASSQEGLARHEQYF
NA	TRBV9	few	TRBJ1-2	TGTGCCAGCAGCGCCTCGTCGACGGCATATGGCTACACCTTC	CASSASSTAYGYTF
TRBD2	TRBV5-1	many	TRBJ2-2	TGCGCCAGCAGCTTGGGACTAGCGGCGTACTTTCCCGTCACCGGGGAGCTGTTTTTT	CASSLGLAAYFPVTGELFF
TRBD1	TRBV5-1	NA	TRBJ2-3	TGCGCCAGCAGCTTGGGGGACAGAGGCATCACAGATACGCAGTATTTT	CASSLGDRGITDTQYF
NA	TRBV25-1	many	TRBJ2-7	TGTGCCAGCAGTGAATATTCCCGACAAGACTCGTACGAGCAGTACTTC	CASSEYSRQDSYEQYF
NA	TRBV7-3	many	TRBJ2-1	TGTGCCAGCAGCATAGACCGAGAAAGTGGCAATGAGCAGTTCTTC	CASSIDRESGNEQFF
NA	TRBV13	many	TRBJ2-2	TGTGCCAGCAGCTTAGGCAGTGGACATTCGAACACCGGGGAGCTGTTTTTT	CASSLGSGHSNTGELFF
NA	TRBV7-3	many	TRBJ2-2	TGTGCCAGCAGCCCACTAGCGAGGGGGACCGGGGAGCTGTTTTTT	CASSPLARGTGELFF
NA	TRBV9	many	TRBJ2-3	TGTGCCAGCAGCCTCCTAATGGGGGCAGATACGCAGTATTTT	CASSLLMGADTQYF
NA	TRBV12-5	many	TRBJ1-3	TGTGCTAGTGGTTTCCGAGGGGCTGGAAACACCATATATTTT	CASGFRGAGNTIYF
NA	TRBV6-1	NA	TRBJ2-1	TGTGCCAGCAGTCAGGTCGAGCCTAGTGAGCAGTTCTTC	CASSQVEPSEQFF
TRBD1	TRBV7-2	many	TRBJ2-7	TGTGCCAGCAGGAAAACAGGGGGCCTGGGCGAGCAGTACTTC	CASRKTGGLGEQYF
NA	TRBV3-1	few	TRBJ1-1	TGTGCCAGCAGCCAAGAAGGGCGGAGAGTGAACACTGAAGCTTTCTTT	CASSQEGRRVNTEAFF
NA	TRBV24-1	many	TRBJ2-3	TGTGCCACCAGTGCTGGAGATACGCAGTATTTT	CATSAGDTQYF